This T cell receptor (beta chain) is from a study of T cell responses to AZD1222 COVID-19 vaccine. The CDR3 is 15 amino acids. V was shortened by 1 base and J by 9 bases, with 15 bases between the two germline ends. The germline V gene has CDR1 KGHDR and CDR2 SFDVKD. The method was immunoSEQ multiplex PCR; TCRdb's version includes in-frame clones alone and lacks a portion of them. The data show some 100,000 clones, more than 85% seen once. The receptor was isolated from an adult who received the AZD1222 COVID-19 vaccine. The specimen was peripheral blood, collected 28 days after the second AZD1222 dose. This chain connects TRBV24-1 to TRBJ2-1, with D possibly being TRBD1 (5 bases). The CDR3 nucleotides read TGTGCCACCAGTGATTTCAGGGTTGGGATCACTGAGCAGTTCTTC. Translating gives CATSDFRVGITEQFF.